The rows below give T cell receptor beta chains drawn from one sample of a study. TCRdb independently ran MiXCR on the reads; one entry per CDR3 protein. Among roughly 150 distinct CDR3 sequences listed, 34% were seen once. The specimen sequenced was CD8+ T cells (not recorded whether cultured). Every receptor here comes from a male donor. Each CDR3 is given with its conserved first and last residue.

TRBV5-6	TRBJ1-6	CASSYARTPLHF
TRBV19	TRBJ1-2	CASSTVAYGYTF
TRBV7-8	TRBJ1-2	CVNSLAGGAYGYTF
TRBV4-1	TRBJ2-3	CASSQAWRDTQYF
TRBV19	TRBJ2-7	CASVPYGYEQYF
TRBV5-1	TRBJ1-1	CASSSLLNTEAFF
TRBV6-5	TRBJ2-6	CASSSRPFWDRAMEGANVLTF
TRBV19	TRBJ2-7	CASSSGFYEQYF
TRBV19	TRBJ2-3	CASSAVSSTDTQYF
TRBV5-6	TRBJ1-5	CASSLVEEEPTRGWPQHF
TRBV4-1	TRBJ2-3	CASGQAWRDTQYF
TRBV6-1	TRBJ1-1	CASSELDSYTEAFF
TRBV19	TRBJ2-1	CASSALARGYNEQFF
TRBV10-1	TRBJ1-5	CASSERRQGLGNQPQHF
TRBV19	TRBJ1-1	CASSTYANTEAFF
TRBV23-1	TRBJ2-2	CASSQPLTGGRNTGELFF